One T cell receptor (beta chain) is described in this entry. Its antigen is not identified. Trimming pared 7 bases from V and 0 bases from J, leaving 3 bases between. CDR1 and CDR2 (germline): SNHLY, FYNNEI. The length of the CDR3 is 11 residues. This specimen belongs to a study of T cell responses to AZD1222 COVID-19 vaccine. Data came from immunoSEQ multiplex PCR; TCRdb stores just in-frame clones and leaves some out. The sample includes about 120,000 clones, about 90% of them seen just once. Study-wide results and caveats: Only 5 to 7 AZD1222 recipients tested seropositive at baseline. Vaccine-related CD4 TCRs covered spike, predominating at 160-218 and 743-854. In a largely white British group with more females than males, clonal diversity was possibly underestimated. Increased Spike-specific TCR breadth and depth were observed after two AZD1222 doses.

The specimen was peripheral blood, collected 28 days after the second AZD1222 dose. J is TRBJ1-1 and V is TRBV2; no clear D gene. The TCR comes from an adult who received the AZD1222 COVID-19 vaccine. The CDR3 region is CASTLNTEAFF. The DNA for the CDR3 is TGTGCCAGCACACTGAACACTGAAGCTTTCTTT.